A selection of T cell receptor beta chains follows, all from one sample in a study of vaccination effects on CD4 cells after COVID-19. These receptors lack a known antigen. TCRdb keeps only in-frame clones here, not all; method: immunoSEQ multiplex PCR. The data show 20,000 to 25,000 clones, with approximately 72% seen just once and less than 9.5% held by the top ten. The sequenced sample was CD4+ T cells from PBMCs cultured with HCoV-NL63 spike peptides, obtained before COVID-19 vaccination. These receptors were collected from a human donor who received a COVID-19 vaccine. Each CDR3 is given with its conserved first and last residue. D genes are given only for firm matches. Size tells how often a clone was seen (once, few, many) or the class of an expanded clone, and some rows leave it out.

v_gene	j_gene	abundance	d_gene	CDR3nt	CDR3aa
TRBV6-5	TRBJ2-3	-	-	TGTGCCAGCACCTACCGCACAGATACGCAGTATTTT	CASTYRTDTQYF
TRBV12-3/TRBV12-4	TRBJ1-1	few	-	TGTGCCAGCAGTTCCCGGAACAAAGCTTTCTTT	CASSSRNKAFF
TRBV2	TRBJ2-7	-	-	TGTGCCAGCAGCCTCGACTGGTTCTACGAGCAGTACTTC	CASSLDWFYEQYF
TRBV10-3	TRBJ1-6	-	-	TGTGCCATCAGTGAGCCGGATTCACCCCTCCACTTT	CAISEPDSPLHF
TRBV5-1	TRBJ2-2	few	-	TGCGCCAGCAGCTTGGTGGGAGCTCTCACCGGGGAGCTGTTTTTT	CASSLVGALTGELFF
TRBV5-4	TRBJ2-7	-	TRBD2	TGTGCCAGCAGCTTGGGGGGAGGGGAAGCGTACGAGCAGTACTTC	CASSLGGGEAYEQYF
TRBV18	TRBJ1-1	-	-	TGTGCCAGCTCACCGCCCCATGGGGCCACTGAAGCTTTCTTT	CASSPPHGATEAFF
TRBV6-1	TRBJ1-5	few	TRBD1	TGTGCCAGCAGTGAAATGTTGGAGGGGGCTCAGCCCCAGCATTTT	CASSEMLEGAQPQHF
TRBV18	TRBJ2-3	-	-	TGTGCCAGCTCACCCTTTTCGCGGGGCGGCACAGATACGCAGTATTTT	CASSPFSRGGTDTQYF
TRBV11-3	TRBJ1-2	-	TRBD1	TGTGCCAGCAGCTCAGACCCGGGGGACAGTTTCCGCTACACCTTC	CASSSDPGDSFRYTF
TRBV2	TRBJ2-7	few	TRBD1	TGTGCCAGCATCCCGGGACAGGGGGAAACCTACGAGCAGTACTTC	CASIPGQGETYEQYF
TRBV7-9	TRBJ2-3	-	TRBD2	TGTGCCAGCACCAGAACTAGCGGGAGTGCAGATACGCAGTATTTT	CASTRTSGSADTQYF
TRBV5-8	TRBJ1-1	-	-	TGTGCCAGCAGCTTGGGGCCGGTGAACACTGAAGCTTTCTTT	CASSLGPVNTEAFF
TRBV18	TRBJ2-7	-	-	TGTGCCAGCTCACCACCGGGGTCGCAACCGGCCTACGAGCAGTACTTC	CASSPPGSQPAYEQYF
TRBV5-3	TRBJ1-6	-	-	TGTGCCAGAAGCTTCTATAATTCACCCCTCCACTTT	CARSFYNSPLHF
TRBV2	TRBJ2-7	-	-	TGTGCCAGCACGGACAACTCCTACGAGCAGTACTTC	CASTDNSYEQYF
TRBV7-9	TRBJ1-1	-	-	TGTGCCAGCAGCTTAGGGCCAAATGCGGTGAGGGCTTTCTTT	CASSLGPNAVRAFF
TRBV6-6	TRBJ1-5	-	TRBD1	TGTGCCAGCCGTACAGGGGTCAATCAGCCCCAGCATTTT	CASRTGVNQPQHF
TRBV5-6	TRBJ2-5	few	-	TGTGCCAGCAGCTTGGACACCTTGTACCAAGAGACCCAGTACTTC	CASSLDTLYQETQYF
TRBV7-6	TRBJ1-2	few	TRBD1	TGTGCCAGCAGCCCGACAGGGAACTATGGCTACACCTTC	CASSPTGNYGYTF
TRBV14	TRBJ2-1	-	-	TGTGCCAGCAGCCTCAACTGGGGAGTCGGCGAGCAGTTCTTC	CASSLNWGVGEQFF
TRBV21-1	TRBJ1-3	-	-	TGTGCCAGCAGCCCCCGAAGCACCATATATTTT	CASSPRSTIYF
TRBV6-2/TRBV6-3	TRBJ1-6	-	-	TGTGCCAGCAGTTACGAAGACCGGAGCTCCTATAATTCACCCCTCCACTTT	CASSYEDRSSYNSPLHF
TRBV7-6	TRBJ2-3	-	-	TGTGCCAGCAGCTTATTTAGTGGACAGATCACAGATACGCAGTATTTT	CASSLFSGQITDTQYF
TRBV20-1	TRBJ1-2	-	TRBD1	TGCAGTGCTAGTGAACAGGGGGACTATGGCTACACCTTC	CSASEQGDYGYTF
TRBV11-2	TRBJ2-4	once	-	TGTGCCAGCAGCCGCTACCGGGACAAGAACATTCAGTACTTC	CASSRYRDKNIQYF
TRBV7-9	TRBJ2-5	-	-	TGTGCCAGCAGCTTAGGTGACATGGGGGAGACCCAGTACTTC	CASSLGDMGETQYF
TRBV13	TRBJ2-7	-	-	TGTGCCAGCAGCTCAACTCGCTACGAGCAGTACTTC	CASSSTRYEQYF
TRBV19	TRBJ2-5	-	TRBD2	TGTGCCAGTAGTATAGATCGGGGCGGAGTTGCGGGGGGCCCGCAAGAGACCCAGTACTTC	CASSIDRGGVAGGPQETQYF
TRBV2	TRBJ2-2	few	-	TGTGCCAGCACTTACCGGGGGACCGGGGAGCTGTTTTTT	CASTYRGTGELFF
TRBV6-1	TRBJ2-7	-	-	TGTGCCAGCAGTGAAGGGGAGGGGGCCTCCTACGAGCAGTACTTC	CASSEGEGASYEQYF
TRBV5-1	TRBJ2-3	-	TRBD1	TGCGCCAGCAGTCGATGGACAGGGTCAGCAGATACGCAGTATTTT	CASSRWTGSADTQYF
TRBV15	TRBJ1-2	-	-	TGTGCCACCAGCAGTTATACAGGGGGCTACACCTTC	CATSSYTGGYTF
TRBV11-2	TRBJ1-2	-	-	TGTGCCAGCAGCTTAGATCGGGACAATCTGGGTGGCTACACCTTC	CASSLDRDNLGGYTF